This T cell receptor (beta chain) comes out of a study of molecular identifiers for immune sequencing clone quantification. Bulk TCR libraries were made with methods that had been previously described and with listed TCR primers. Each CDR3 protein is one row after TCRdb ran MiXCR on the PCR reads. The sample lists some 680,000 distinct CDR3 sequences; around 25% were seen once. Findings and caveats of the study: Spiked-in Jurkat TCR RNA corresponding to one cell was reported as detectable against approximately 930,000 naive cells.

The CDR3 has 14 amino acids. Germline values: CDR1 DFQATT, CDR2 SNEGSKA (reference sequence). V was cut by 6 bases and J by 4 bases, with 19 bases left in between. To note about this clonotype: Its antigen is unknown.

Sorted naive CD8 T cells, 20,000 to 1,000,000, were sequenced from 10%, 30% or 50% RNA. The sorting of naive CD8 T cells used the CD8+CD4-CCR7+CD45RA+ phenotype. This receptor was taken from a human donor in good health. Some libraries in this study had Jurkat cell RNA spiked in. Sequences were obtained from naive CD8+ T cells from blood, with Jurkat cell RNA spiked in. Subset noted: FACS-sorted CD8+CD4-CCR7+CD45RA+ naive T cells. The rearrangement joins TRBV20-1 to TRBJ2-7; D assignment may be TRBD1 or TRBD2 (5 bases each). The DNA of the CDR3 is TGCAGTGCCCAGACAGCCTTCGAGGGGTACGAGCAGTACTTC. The encoded protein is CSAQTAFEGYEQYF.